This T cell receptor (beta chain) stems from a study of shared clonotypes between healthy human individuals. Study-level points and caveats: Against clonotypes common to all four donors, non-shared ones had lower generation probabilities. An anticipated effect of sequencing depth on clonotype sharing among donors was recognized.

Of note for this clone: The antigen is unknown. Within the sample, other DNA sequences also encode this same CDR3.

The germline CDR1 and CDR2 sequences are KGHSH and LQKENI. The CDR3 contains 14 residues. With 2 bases removed from V and 0 bases from J, the gap between germline ends came to 5 bases. Splitting the CD4+ cells yielded a CD45RA+ naive subset and a CD45RA-negative memory subset. TCRdb's table, derived via immunoSEQ multiplex PCR, lists solely in-frame clones and lacks some. The sample yields about 2,500,000 clones, more than 80% seen once. The source material was naive CD4+ T cells sorted from blood. Subset noted: CD45RA+ positively selected. The chain has TRBV18 and TRBJ2-1; D is perhaps TRBD2 (5 bases). This clonotype was obtained from a man between 18 and 35 years old in good health. The CDR3 DNA is TGTGCCAGCTCACCAGGGAGCTCCTACAATGAGCAGTTCTTC. The encoded protein is CASSPGSSYNEQFF.